These 3 T cell receptor beta chains were all obtained from the same sample, sequenced in a study of blood T cell repertoires in COVID-19. Profiled with immunoSEQ multiplex PCR; TCRdb holds only in-frame clones, not every one. The table includes some 96,000 clones, roughly 85% detected once. The sequenced sample consisted of peripheral blood. All receptors come from a woman aged 70-85 years with acute or convalescent COVID-19.

The chain couples TRBV3-1 (or the pseudogene TRBV3-2) to TRBJ1-6, with D unclear. Trimming took off 2 bases at V and 0 bases at J, with 17 bases between the two ends. CDR3 length equals 19 residues. Per germline, CDR1 LGHDT and CDR2 YNNKEL (reference sequence). The CDR3 bases are TGTGCCAGCAGCCAATCCTGGACTCCCCCGAGCTCCTATAATTCACCCCTCCACTTT. It codes for CASSQSWTPPSSYNSPLHF.

The V call is TRBV5-6, the J call TRBJ1-3; D unresolved. V gave up 9 bases and J gave up 3 bases, with 13 bases separating them. Germline CDR1 SGHDT, CDR2 YYEEEE. This CDR3 region has 13 residues. The CDR3 region has the DNA TGTGCCACGGGCAGGAGGGATGGAAACACCATATATTTT. Translation: CATGRRDGNTIYF.

The chain joins TRBV4-1 to TRBJ1-1; 8 nucleotides agree with TRBD1. J was trimmed by 0 bases and V by 1 base; bases with no gene match: 1. Germline lookup yields CDR1 MGHRA and CDR2 YSYEKL. CDR3 size: 15 residues. For the CDR3, the DNA is TGCGCCAGCAGCCAAGCGGACAGGGTGAACACTGAAGCTTTCTTT. It encodes CASSQADRVNTEAFF.